The entry below describes one T cell receptor beta chain. Its recognized antigen is unknown. No base quality values were provided; no much bigger clone lies one nucleotide off. The instrument was an Illumina HiSeq 1500. The public reads were run again by TCRdb, first through fastp at Q25 and then through MiXCR, and only productive beta chains were kept. For every CDR3 protein sequence, its rows merge into one entry that carries the most common genes and DNA. The sample data list approximately 120,000 distinct CDR3 sequences, and about 30% of these were observed just once. The ten largest clones add up to around 80% of the sample. This sample was taken from a study of T cell repertoires in cytomegalovirus infection (dated by TCRdb to about 2019). Regarding the study in general: Alongside well-studied HLA-B-restricted epitopes, the peptide stimulations were aimed at recently identified HLA-C-restricted CMV epitopes, whose presentation resists viral immunomodulation. The HLA type of each donor mattered for the analysis, because public TCR beta signatures pointed to carriage of CMV infection along with the matching HLA type. What the research found in general, with its limitations: In both this cohort and an independent cohort of 352 donors, the cumulative frequency of public TCR beta family members distinguished carriers of CMV infection plus the relevant HLA type. The ex vivo response was dominated by HLA-C-restricted CMV-specific TCR beta clonotypes, and the single most frequent clonotype in two of eight donors was supplied by these HLA-C-restricted clonotypes.

According to the study, the label for this sample's treatment or condition signals: in vitro stimulation with specific CMV peptide epitopes to enrich CMV-specific T cells. The germline V and J ends show losses of 4 bases and 6 bases respectively, and no gene match explains 7 bases of the junction. The CDR3 runs 15 amino acids, cysteine and phenylalanine included. This entry keeps only the CDR3 DNA: 45 bases, framed from base 1. CDR1 and CDR2 are drawn from the germline V gene (reference sequence): LNHDA, SQIVND. In this chain, TRBV19 is recombined with TRBJ2-2; the junction holds 8 bases that match TRBD2. The sequencing used CD8+ T cells from cultured PBMCs, collected from culture after CMV antigen stimulation. The TCR originated in a human donor in good health (CMV status not recorded). Some clones in this sample may be carry-over from other donors' samples. The nucleotides are TGTGCCAGTAGTACCCCGGGAGGGGGACCCGGGGAGCTGTTTTTT. This translates into CASSTPGGGPGELFF.